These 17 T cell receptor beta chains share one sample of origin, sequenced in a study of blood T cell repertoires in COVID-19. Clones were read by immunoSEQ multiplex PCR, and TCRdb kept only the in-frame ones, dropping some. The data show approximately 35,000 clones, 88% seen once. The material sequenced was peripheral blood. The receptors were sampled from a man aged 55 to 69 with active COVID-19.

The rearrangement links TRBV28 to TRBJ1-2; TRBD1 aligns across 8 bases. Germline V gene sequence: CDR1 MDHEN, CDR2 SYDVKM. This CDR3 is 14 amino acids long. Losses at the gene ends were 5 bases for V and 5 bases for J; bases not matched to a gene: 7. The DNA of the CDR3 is TGTGCCAGCAGTCCTGCCGGGACAGGATATGGCTACACCTTC. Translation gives CASSPAGTGYGYTF.

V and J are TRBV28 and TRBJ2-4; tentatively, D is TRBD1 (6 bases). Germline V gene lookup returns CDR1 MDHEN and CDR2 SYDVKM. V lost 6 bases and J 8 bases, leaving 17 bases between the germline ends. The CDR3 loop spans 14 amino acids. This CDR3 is CASRPTGMKHIQYF. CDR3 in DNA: TGTGCCAGCAGACCAACAGGGATGAAGCACATTCAGTACTTC.

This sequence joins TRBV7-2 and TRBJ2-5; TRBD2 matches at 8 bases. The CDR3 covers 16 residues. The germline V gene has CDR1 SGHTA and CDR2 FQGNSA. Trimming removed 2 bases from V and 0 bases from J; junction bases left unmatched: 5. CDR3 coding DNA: TGTGCCAGCAGCTTACGGGCTAGCGGGTACCAAGAGACCCAGTACTTC. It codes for CASSLRASGYQETQYF.

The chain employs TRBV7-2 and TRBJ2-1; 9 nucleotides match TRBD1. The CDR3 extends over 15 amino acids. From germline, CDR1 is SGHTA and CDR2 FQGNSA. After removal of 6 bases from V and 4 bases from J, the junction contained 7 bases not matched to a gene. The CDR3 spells CASSQQGALYNEQFF. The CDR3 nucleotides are TGTGCCAGCAGTCAACAGGGGGCTTTATACAATGAGCAGTTCTTC.

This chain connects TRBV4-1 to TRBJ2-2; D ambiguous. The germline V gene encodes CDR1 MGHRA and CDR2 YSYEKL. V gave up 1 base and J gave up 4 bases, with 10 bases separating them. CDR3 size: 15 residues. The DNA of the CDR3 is TGCGCCAGCAGCCAAGCGTTACCGGGCACCGGGGAGCTGTTTTTT. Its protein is CASSQALPGTGELFF.

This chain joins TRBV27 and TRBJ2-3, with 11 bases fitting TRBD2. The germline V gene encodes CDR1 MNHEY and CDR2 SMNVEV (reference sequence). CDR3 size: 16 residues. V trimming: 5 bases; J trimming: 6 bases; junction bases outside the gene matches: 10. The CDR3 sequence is CASSRVLAGVGDTQYF. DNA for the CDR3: TGTGCCAGCAGTCGAGTACTAGCGGGAGTAGGTGATACGCAGTATTTT.

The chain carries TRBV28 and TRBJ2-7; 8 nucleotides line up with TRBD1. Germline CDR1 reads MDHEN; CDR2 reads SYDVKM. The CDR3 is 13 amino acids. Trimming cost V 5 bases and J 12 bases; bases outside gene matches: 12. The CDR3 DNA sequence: TGTGCCAGCAGTGCCGGACAGGGCCCTATTTGGTACTTC. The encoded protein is CASSAGQGPIWYF.

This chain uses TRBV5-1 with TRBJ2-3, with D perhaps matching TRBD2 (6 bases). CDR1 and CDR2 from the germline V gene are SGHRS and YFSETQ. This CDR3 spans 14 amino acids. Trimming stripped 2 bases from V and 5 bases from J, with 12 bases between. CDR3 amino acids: CASSFSERVDTQYF. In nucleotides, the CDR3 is TGCGCCAGCAGCTTTTCGGAGCGGGTAGATACGCAGTATTTT.

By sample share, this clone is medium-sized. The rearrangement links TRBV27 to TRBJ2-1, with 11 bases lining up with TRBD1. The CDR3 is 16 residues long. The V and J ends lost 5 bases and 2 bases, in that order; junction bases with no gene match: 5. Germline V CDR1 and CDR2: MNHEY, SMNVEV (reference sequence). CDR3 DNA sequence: TGTGCCAGCAGTCATGGGACAGGGGGGGCCTACAATGAGCAGTTCTTC. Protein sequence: CASSHGTGGAYNEQFF.

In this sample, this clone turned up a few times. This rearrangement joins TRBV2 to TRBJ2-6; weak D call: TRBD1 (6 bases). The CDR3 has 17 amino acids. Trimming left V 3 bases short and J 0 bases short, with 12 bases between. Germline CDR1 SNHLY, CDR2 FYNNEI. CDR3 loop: CASSDAGAHSGANVLTF. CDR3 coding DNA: TGTGCCAGCAGTGACGCAGGGGCCCACTCTGGGGCCAACGTCCTGACTTTC. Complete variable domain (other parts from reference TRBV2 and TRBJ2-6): EPEVTQTPSHQVTQMGQEVILRCVPISNHLYFYWYRQILGQKVEFLVSFYNNEISEKSEIFDDQFSVERPDGSNFTLKIRSTKLEDSAMYFCASSDAGAHSGANVLTFGAGSRLTVL.

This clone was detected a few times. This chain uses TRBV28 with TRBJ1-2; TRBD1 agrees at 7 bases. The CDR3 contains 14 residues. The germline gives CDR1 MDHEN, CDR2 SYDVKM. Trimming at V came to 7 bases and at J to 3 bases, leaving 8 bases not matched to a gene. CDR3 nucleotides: TGTGCCAGCACCCCGCAGGGGGTTTACTATGGCTACACCTTC. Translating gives CASTPQGVYYGYTF.

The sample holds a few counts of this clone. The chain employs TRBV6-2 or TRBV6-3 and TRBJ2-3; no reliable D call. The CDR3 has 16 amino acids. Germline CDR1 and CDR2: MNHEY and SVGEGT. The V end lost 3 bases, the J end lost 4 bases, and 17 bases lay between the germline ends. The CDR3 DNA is TGTGCCAGCAGTTATTGGCCTAGTCGGTCCTCAGATACGCAGTATTTT. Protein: CASSYWPSRSSDTQYF.

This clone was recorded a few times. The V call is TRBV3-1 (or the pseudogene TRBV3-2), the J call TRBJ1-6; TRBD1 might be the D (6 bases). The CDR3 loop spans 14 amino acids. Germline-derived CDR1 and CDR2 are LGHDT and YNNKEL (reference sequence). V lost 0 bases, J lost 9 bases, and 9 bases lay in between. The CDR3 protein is CASSQDRGASPLHF. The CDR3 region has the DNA TGTGCCAGCAGCCAAGACAGGGGAGCTTCACCCCTCCACTTT.

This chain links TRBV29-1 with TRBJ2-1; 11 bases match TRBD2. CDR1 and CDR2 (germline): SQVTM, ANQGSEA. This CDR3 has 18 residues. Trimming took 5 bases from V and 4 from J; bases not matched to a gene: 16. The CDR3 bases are TGCAGCGTTACGGGGGAGGCTAGCGGGAGGCCAGGGTACAATGAGCAGTTCTTC. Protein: CSVTGEASGRPGYNEQFF.

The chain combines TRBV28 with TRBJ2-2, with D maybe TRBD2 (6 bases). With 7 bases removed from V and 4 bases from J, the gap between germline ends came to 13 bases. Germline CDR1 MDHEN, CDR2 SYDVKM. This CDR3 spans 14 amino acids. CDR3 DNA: TGTGCCAGCAAGCCCGGGACTCCCACCGGGGAGCTGTTTTTT. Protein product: CASKPGTPTGELFF.

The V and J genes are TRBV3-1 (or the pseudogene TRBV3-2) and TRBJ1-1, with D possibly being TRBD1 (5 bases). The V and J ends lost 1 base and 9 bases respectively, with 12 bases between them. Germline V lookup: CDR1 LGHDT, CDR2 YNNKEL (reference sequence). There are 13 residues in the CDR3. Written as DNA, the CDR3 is TGTGCCAGCAGCCAAGGGACACAGCCTAAAGCTTTCTTT. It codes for CASSQGTQPKAFF.

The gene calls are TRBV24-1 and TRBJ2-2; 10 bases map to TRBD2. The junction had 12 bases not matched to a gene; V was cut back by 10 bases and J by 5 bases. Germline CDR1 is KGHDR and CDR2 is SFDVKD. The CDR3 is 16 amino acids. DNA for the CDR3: TGTGCCACGGAAGCTAGCGGGAGTATTGGGACCGGGGAGCTGTTTTTT. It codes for CATEASGSIGTGELFF.